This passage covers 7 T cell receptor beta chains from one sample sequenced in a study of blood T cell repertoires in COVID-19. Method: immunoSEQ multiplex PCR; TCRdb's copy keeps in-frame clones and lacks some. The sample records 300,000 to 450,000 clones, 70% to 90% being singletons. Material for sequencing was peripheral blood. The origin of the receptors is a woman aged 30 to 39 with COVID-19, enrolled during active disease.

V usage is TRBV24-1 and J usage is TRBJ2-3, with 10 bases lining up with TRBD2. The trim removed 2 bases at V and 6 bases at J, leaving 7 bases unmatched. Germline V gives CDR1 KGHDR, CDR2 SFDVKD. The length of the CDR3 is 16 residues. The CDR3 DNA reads TGTGCCACCAGTGATTGGACTAGCGGAAAGGCGGATACGCAGTATTTT. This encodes CATSDWTSGKADTQYF.

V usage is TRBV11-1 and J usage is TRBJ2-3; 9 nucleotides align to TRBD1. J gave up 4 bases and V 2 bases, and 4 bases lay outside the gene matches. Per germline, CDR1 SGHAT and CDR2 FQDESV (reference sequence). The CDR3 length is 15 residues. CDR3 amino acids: CASSLSGQGPDTQYF. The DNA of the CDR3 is TGTGCCAGCAGCTTATCGGGACAGGGCCCAGATACGCAGTATTTT.

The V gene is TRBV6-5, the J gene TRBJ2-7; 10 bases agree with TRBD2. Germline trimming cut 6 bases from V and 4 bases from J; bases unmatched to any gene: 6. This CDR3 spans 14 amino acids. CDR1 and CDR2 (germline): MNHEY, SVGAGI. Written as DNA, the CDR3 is TGTGCCAGCAGGTTAGCGGGGGGACCGTACGAGCAGTACTTC. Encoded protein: CASRLAGGPYEQYF.

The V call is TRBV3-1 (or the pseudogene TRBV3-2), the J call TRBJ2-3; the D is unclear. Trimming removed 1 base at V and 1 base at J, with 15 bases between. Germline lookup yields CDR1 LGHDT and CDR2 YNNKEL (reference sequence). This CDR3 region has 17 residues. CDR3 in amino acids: CASSQGWQVSRTDTQYF. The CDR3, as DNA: TGTGCCAGCAGCCAAGGGTGGCAGGTTTCTCGCACAGATACGCAGTATTTT.

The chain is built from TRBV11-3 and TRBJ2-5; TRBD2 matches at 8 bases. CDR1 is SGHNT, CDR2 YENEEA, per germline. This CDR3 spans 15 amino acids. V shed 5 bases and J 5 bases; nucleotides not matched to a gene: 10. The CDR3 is CASSLNGGAWETQYF. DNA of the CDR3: TGTGCCAGCAGCCTAAACGGGGGGGCCTGGGAGACCCAGTACTTC.

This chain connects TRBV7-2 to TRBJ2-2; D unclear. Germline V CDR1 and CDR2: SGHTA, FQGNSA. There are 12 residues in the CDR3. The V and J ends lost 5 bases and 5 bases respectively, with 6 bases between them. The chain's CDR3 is CASSRGTGELFF. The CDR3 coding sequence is TGTGCCAGCAGCCGCGGTACCGGGGAGCTGTTTTTT.

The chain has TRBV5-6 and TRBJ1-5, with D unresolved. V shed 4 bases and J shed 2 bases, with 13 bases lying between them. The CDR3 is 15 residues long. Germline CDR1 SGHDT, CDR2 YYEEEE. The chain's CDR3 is CASSVGVNRNQPQHF. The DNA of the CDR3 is TGTGCCAGCAGCGTCGGGGTTAATCGCAATCAGCCCCAGCATTTT.